The T cell receptor (beta chain) under discussion was sequenced for a study of control samples from healthy donors and cancer patients (dated by TCRdb to 2018 to 2020). The germline V gene sets CDR1 to MNHEY and CDR2 to SVGEGT. V lost 5 bases and J lost 10 bases; the stretch between them is 9 bases long. The CDR3 runs 11 amino acids, cysteine and phenylalanine included. Here the CDR3 DNA is all that survives: 33 bases in frame from base 1. The library was obtained by the immunoSEQ multiplex PCR assay. Not all clones reach the TCRdb copy of this immuneACCESS table, which keeps in-frame sequences only. Checked studies attribute under half of the gap to unresolved V genes and leave the rest unexplained. For this sample the table gives about 75,000 clones, of which more than 80% were detected only once. The ten largest account for over 12% of the sample. This clone was seen a single time. The antigen it recognizes is unknown. Base qualities are not provided; no much larger clone lies one nucleotide away.

The receptor was isolated from a man aged 50 or older in good health. The source material was blood. The chain employs TRBV6-2 or TRBV6-3 and TRBJ2-1; the D gene is unclear. The CDR3 has the sequence CASSRHEEQFF. The base sequence is TGTGCCAGCAGTAGGCATGAGGAGCAGTTCTTC.